This record covers a single TCR beta chain. The ends were cut back, 6 bases at V and 3 bases at J, with 11 bases in the middle. The CDR3 length is 12 residues. Per the germline V gene, CDR1 is SQVTM and CDR2 is ANQGSEA. Profiling relied on immunoSEQ multiplex PCR, and the TCRdb table lists in-frame clones only, not all of them. The table lists about 100,000 clones, 80% to 90% of them singletons. The entry originates in a study of blood T cell repertoires in COVID-19. Across the whole study: T cells, B-cell-depleted T cells, or PBMCs supplied cDNA or gDNA.

The genes are TRBV29-1 and TRBJ2-5, with TRBD1 as a possible D gene (5 bases). The sequence derives from a human donor in a cohort sampled during active COVID-19. Sequencing input: peripheral blood. In DNA, the CDR3 is TGCAGCGTGCTTATAGGGGAAGAGACCCAGTACTTC. Translating it yields CSVLIGEETQYF. The full variable domain, completed using reference TRBV29-1 and TRBJ2-5, is SAVISQKPSRDICQRGTSLTIQCQVDSQVTMMFWYRQQPGQSLTLIATANQGSEATYESGFVIDKFPISRPNLTFSTLTVSNMSPEDSSIYLCSVLIGEETQYFGPGTRLLVL.